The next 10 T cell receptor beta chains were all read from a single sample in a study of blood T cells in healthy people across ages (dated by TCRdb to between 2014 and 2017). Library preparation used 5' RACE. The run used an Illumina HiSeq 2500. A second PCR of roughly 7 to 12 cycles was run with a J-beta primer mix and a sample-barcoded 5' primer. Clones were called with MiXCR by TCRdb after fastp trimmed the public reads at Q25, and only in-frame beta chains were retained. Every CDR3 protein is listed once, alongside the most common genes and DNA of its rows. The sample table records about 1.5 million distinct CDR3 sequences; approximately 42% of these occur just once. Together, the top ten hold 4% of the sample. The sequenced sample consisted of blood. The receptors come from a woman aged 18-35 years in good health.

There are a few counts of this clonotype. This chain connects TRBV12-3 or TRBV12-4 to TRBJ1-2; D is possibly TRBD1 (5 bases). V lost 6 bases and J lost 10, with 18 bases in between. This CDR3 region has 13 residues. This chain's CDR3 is CASRVQGKRDYTF. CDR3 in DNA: TGTGCCAGCAGGGTGCAGGGCAAGAGGGACTACACCTTC.

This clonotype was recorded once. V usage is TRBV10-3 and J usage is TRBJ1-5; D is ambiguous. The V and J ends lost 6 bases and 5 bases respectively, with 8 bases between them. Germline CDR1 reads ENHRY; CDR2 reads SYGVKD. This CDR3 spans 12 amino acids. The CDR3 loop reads CAIRGGDQPQHF. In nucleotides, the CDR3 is TGTGCCATCAGGGGCGGAGATCAGCCCCAGCATTTT.

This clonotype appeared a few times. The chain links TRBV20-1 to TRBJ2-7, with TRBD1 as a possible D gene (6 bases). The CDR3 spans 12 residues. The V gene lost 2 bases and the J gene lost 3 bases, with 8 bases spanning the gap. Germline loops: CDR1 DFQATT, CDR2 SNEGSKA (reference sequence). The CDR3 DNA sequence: TGCAGTGCTAGACAACAGGGCTACGAGCAGTACTTC. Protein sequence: CSARQQGYEQYF.

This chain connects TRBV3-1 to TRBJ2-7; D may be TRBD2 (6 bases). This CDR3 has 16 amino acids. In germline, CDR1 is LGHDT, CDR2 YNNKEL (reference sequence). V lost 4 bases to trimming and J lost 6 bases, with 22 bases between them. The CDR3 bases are TGTGCCAGCAGCCGGGGCAAGTTGGAGCGGGTTGGCGAGCAGTACTTC. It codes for CASSRGKLERVGEQYF.

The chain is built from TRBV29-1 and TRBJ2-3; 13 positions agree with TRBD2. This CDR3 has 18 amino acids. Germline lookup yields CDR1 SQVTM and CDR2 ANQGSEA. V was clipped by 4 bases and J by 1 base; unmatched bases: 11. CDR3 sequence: CSVAQGTSGIRGTDTQYF. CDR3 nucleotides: TGCAGCGTTGCCCAAGGGACTAGCGGGATTCGGGGCACAGATACGCAGTATTTT.

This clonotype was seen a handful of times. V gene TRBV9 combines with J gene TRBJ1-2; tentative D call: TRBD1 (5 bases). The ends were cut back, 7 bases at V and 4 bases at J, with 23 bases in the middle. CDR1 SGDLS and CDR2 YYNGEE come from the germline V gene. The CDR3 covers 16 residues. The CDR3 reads CASAEGRWSGGYGYTF. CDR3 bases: TGTGCCAGCGCGGAGGGGCGTTGGTCGGGGGGCTATGGCTACACCTTC.

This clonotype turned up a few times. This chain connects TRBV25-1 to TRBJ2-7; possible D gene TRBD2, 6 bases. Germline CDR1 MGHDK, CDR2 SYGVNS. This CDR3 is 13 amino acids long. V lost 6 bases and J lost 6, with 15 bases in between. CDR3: CASRRQGGFEQYF. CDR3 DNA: TGTGCCAGCAGACGCCAGGGAGGATTCGAGCAGTACTTC.

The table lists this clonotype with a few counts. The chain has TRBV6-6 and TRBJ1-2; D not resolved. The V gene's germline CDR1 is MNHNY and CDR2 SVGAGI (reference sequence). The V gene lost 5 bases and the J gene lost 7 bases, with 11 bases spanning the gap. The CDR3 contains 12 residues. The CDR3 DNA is TGTGCCAGCAGTCCGCCCCGGGCTGGCTACACCTTC. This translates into CASSPPRAGYTF.

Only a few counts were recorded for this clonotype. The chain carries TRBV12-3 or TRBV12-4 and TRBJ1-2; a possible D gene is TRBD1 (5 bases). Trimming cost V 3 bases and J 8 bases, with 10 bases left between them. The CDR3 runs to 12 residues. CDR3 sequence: CASSFSGFGYTF. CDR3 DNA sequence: TGTGCCAGCAGTTTCTCAGGGTTCGGCTACACCTTC.

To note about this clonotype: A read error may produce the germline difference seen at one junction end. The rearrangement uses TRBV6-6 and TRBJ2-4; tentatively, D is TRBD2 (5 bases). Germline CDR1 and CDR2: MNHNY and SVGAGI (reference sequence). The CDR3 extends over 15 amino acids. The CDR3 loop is CAGSPGEGAKNIQYF. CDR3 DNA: TGTGCCGGCAGTCCCGGGGAAGGGGCCAAAAACATTCAGTACTTC.